This TCR beta chain was recovered during a study of cytomegalovirus exposure and HLA in healthy donors. Whole-study findings and limits: Across donors, most TCRs were seen rarely, yet some public ones were widespread. Cytomegalovirus association was assigned to over 150 TCR beta chains.

V shed 1 base, J shed 1 base, and the junction held 6 bases outside the gene matches. Germline V lookup: CDR1 MGHRA, CDR2 YSYEKL. The CDR3 spans 17 residues. The data were produced by immunoSEQ multiplex PCR, yet TCRdb's version contains in-frame clones alone and is incomplete. The data hold about 78,000 clones, with less than 96% observed a single time. About this clone itself: What it binds is not known.

The source of this sequence is a man between 18 and 29 years old in good health and CMV-seropositive. The sample was PBMCs. V usage is TRBV4-1 and J usage is TRBJ2-1, with TRBD2 matching over 8 bases. In nucleotides, the CDR3 is TGCGCCAGCAGCCAAGTCCCACTAGCGGTTTCCTACAATGAGCAGTTCTTC. Translating gives CASSQVPLAVSYNEQFF.